Shown below are 9 T cell receptor beta chains from a single sample sequenced in a study of T cell repertoires in ileal Crohn's disease. Clones were read by immunoSEQ multiplex PCR, and TCRdb kept only the in-frame ones, dropping some. This table holds 16,000 or so clones, 80% found once. The sequencing sample was made of ileal tissue. All receptors derive from an adult with Crohn's disease.

This clone appeared once. This chain uses TRBV5-1 with TRBJ1-1, with D maybe TRBD1 (5 bases). This CDR3 is 14 amino acids long. In germline, CDR1 is SGHRS, CDR2 YFSETQ. V dropped 1 base and J dropped 1 base, with 8 bases sitting between them. This CDR3 reads CASSLNQGNTEAFF. The CDR3, as DNA: TGCGCCAGCAGCTTGAATCAGGGGAACACTGAAGCTTTCTTT.

This chain connects TRBV29-1 to TRBJ2-7, with 10 bases aligning to TRBD1. The V gene's germline CDR1 is SQVTM and CDR2 ANQGSEA. The ends lost 6 bases at V and 6 bases at J; junction bases unmatched: 17. This CDR3 is built from 16 residues. Here the CDR3 reads CSVSGEPGQGWAEQYF. CDR3 nucleotides: TGCAGCGTGTCGGGGGAACCGGGACAGGGGTGGGCCGAGCAGTACTTC.

This clone has just one count. The chain has TRBV2 and TRBJ2-2; TRBD2 matches 7 bases. Trimming removed 6 bases from V and 6 bases from J; junction bases left unmatched: 7. This CDR3 is built from 14 residues. Germline V gene data show CDR1 as SNHLY and CDR2 as FYNNEI. The DNA of the CDR3 is TGTGCCAGCAGGGCGGGGGTCGGGGCCGGGGAGCTGTTTTTT. This codes for CASRAGVGAGELFF.

V is TRBV28 and J is TRBJ1-5; D gene unclear. CDR3 length: 16 residues. Per germline, CDR1 MDHEN and CDR2 SYDVKM. Deletions cut 0 bases from V and 6 bases from J, with 15 bases between. This chain's CDR3 is CASSLWLPDGSQPQHF. DNA for the CDR3: TGTGCCAGCAGTTTATGGCTGCCAGACGGGAGTCAGCCCCAGCATTTT.

The V call is TRBV5-5, the J call TRBJ1-1; D perhaps matches TRBD1 (5 bases). V shed 0 bases and J shed 8 bases, with 5 bases lying between them. The CDR3 covers 11 residues. The germline CDR1 and CDR2 sequences are SGHKS and YYEKEE (reference sequence). CDR3 nucleotides: TGTGCCAGCAGCTTGGGGACAGAAGCTTTCTTT. Translating gives CASSLGTEAFF.

This clone has a handful of counts. CDR3 protein: CASSELAGGPETQYF. CDR3 in DNA: TGTGCCAGCAGTGAATTAGCGGGAGGGCCAGAGACCCAGTACTTC. J is TRBJ2-5 and V is TRBV6-1; 11 nucleotides line up with TRBD2. Germline lookup yields CDR1 MNHNS and CDR2 SASEGT. The junction had 3 bases not matched to a gene; V was cut back by 2 bases and J by 4 bases. This CDR3 is built from 15 residues.

The chain recombines TRBV25-1 with TRBJ1-1; a weak D match, TRBD1 (5 bases). V lost 1 base, J lost 3 bases, and 9 bases lay in between. Germline V gene lookup returns CDR1 MGHDK and CDR2 SYGVNS. This CDR3 is 14 amino acids long. CDR3: CASSESGRDTEAFF. Written as DNA, the CDR3 is TGTGCCAGCAGTGAATCGGGCAGGGACACTGAAGCTTTCTTT.

The V call is TRBV18, the J call TRBJ1-1, with 7 bases matching TRBD1. Unmatched junction bases numbered 10, after V lost 4 bases and J lost 2 bases. CDR1 and CDR2 (germline): KGHSH, LQKENI. The CDR3 is made up of 16 amino acids. This chain's CDR3 is CASSLSTGQVNTEAFF. CDR3 nucleotide sequence: TGTGCCAGCTCACTCTCGACAGGGCAAGTAAACACTGAAGCTTTCTTT.

This clone was counted a few times. J is TRBJ1-1 and V is TRBV30, with 9 bases lining up with TRBD1. The CDR3 is 13 residues long. V lost 4 bases, J lost 2 bases, and 2 bases stayed unmatched. Germline CDR1 GTSNPN, CDR2 SVGIG (reference sequence). Here the CDR3 reads CAWMGQGNTEAFF. The CDR3 DNA sequence: TGTGCCTGGATGGGACAGGGTAACACTGAAGCTTTCTTT.